The 4 T cell receptor beta chains reported below all come from one sample, sequenced in a study of beta chain features in type 1 diabetes. Reverse transcription of all isolated RNA meant that expressed TCRB transcripts were sequenced. The repertoire was sequenced with immunoSEQ multiplex PCR; TCRdb's copy has only in-frame clones and lacks some. The sample has about 340,000 clones, around 8% seen once. The sequenced sample consisted of central memory CD4+ T cells from blood. The receptors originated from a woman between 18 and 30 years old in good health.

In its sample, this clone was seen a few times. The chain couples TRBV7-2 to TRBJ1-1, with TRBD1 identical over 8 bases. With V trimmed by 5 bases and J by 4 bases, 9 bases remained unmatched. The CDR3 is 15 residues long. Germline assignment: CDR1 SGHTA and CDR2 FQGNSA. In nucleotides, the CDR3 is TGTGCCAGCAGCCGGACAGGGTTTTGGGGCACTGAAGCTTTCTTT. This gives the protein CASSRTGFWGTEAFF.

The chain carries TRBV7-8 and TRBJ2-1; 7 bases align to TRBD1. The CDR3 spans 15 residues. The germline V gene has CDR1 SGHVS and CDR2 FQNEAQ. J gave up 8 bases and V 0 bases, and 7 bases lay outside the gene matches. CDR3 coding DNA: TGTGCCAGCAGCTTAGCCCCGACAGGGCGGGATGAGCAGTTCTTC. Its translation: CASSLAPTGRDEQFF. Filled out from reference TRBV7-8 and TRBJ2-1, the complete variable domain reads GAGVSQSPRYKVAKRGQDVALRCDPISGHVSLFWYQQALGQGPEFLTYFQNEAQLDKSGLPSDRFFAERPEGSVSTLKIQRTQQEDSAVYLCASSLAPTGRDEQFFGPGTRLTVL.

In regard to this clone: This specimen includes other DNA sequences encoding the same CDR3. This chain uses TRBV5-1 with TRBJ2-5; D assignment may be TRBD1 or TRBD2 (5 bases each). The V gene lost 2 bases and the J gene lost 3 bases, with 8 bases spanning the gap. This CDR3 is built from 13 residues. Germline V gives CDR1 SGHRS, CDR2 YFSETQ. The CDR3 protein is CASSFRGEETQYF. CDR3 nucleotide sequence: TGCGCCAGCAGCTTTAGAGGGGAAGAGACCCAGTACTTC.

This clone has a handful of counts. This sequence joins TRBV7-2 and TRBJ2-5, with 8 bases lining up with TRBD2. CDR1 is SGHTA and CDR2 is FQGNSA in the germline V gene. Trimming cost V 6 bases and J 4 bases; bases outside gene matches: 7. CDR3 length: 14 amino acids. The CDR3 region is CASRLSGSRETQYF. The CDR3 bases are TGTGCCAGCAGGTTAAGCGGGAGTCGAGAGACCCAGTACTTC.